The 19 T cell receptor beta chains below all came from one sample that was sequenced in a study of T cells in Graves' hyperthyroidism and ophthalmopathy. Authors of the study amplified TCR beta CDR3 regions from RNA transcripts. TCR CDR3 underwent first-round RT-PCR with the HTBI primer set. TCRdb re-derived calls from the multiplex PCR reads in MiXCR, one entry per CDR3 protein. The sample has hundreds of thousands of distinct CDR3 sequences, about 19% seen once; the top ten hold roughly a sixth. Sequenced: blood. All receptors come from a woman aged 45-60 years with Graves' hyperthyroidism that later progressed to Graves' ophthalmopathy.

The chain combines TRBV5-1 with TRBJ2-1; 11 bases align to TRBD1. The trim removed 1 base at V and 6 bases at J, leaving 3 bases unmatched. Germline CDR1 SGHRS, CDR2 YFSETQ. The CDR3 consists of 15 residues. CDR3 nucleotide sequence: TGCGCCAGCAGCTTGCTCGGGACAGGGGGCAATGAGCAGTTCTTC. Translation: CASSLLGTGGNEQFF.

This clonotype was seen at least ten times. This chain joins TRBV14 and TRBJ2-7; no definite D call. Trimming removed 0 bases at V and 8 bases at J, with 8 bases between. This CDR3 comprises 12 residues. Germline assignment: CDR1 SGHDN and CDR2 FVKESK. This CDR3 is CASSQETGKQYF. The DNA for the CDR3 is TGTGCCAGCAGCCAAGAAACTGGGAAGCAGTACTTC.

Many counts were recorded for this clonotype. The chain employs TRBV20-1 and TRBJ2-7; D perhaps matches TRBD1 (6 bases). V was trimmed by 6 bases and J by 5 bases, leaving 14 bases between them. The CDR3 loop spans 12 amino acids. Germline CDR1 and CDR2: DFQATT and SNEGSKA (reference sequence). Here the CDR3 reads CSANGQSHEQYF. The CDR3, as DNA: TGCAGTGCAAATGGACAGTCCCACGAGCAGTACTTC.

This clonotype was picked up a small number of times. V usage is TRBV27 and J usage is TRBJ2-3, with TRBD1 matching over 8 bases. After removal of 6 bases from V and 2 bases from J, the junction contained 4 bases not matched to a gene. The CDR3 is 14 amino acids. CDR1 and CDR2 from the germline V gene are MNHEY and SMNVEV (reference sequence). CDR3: CASRPGQATDTQYF. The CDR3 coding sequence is TGTGCCAGCAGGCCGGGACAGGCCACAGATACGCAGTATTTT.

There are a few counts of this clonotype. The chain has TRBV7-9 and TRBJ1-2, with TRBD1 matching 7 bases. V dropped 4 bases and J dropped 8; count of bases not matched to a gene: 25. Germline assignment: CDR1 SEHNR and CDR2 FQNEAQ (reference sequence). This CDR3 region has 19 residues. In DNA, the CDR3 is TGTGCCAGCAGCTCAACGTCCGGGACAGAAGACGGAAGGGCCTTCGGCTACACCTTC. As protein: CASSSTSGTEDGRAFGYTF.

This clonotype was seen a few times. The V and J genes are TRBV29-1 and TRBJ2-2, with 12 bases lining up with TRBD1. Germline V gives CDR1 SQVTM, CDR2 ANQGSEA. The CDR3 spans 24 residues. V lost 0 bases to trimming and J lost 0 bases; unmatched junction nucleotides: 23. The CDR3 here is CSVEDPLTGTGGERGPTNTGELFF. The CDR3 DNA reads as TGCAGCGTTGAAGACCCTCTTACAGGGACAGGGGGCGAGCGGGGGCCTACGAACACCGGGGAGCTGTTTTTT.

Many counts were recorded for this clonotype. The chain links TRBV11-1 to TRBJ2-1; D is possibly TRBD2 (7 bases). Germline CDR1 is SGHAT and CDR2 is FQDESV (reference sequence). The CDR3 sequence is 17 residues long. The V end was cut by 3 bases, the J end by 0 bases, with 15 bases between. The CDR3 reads CASSFLARGASYNEQFF. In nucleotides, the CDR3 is TGTGCCAGCAGCTTTCTGGCCCGGGGGGCCTCCTACAATGAGCAGTTCTTC.

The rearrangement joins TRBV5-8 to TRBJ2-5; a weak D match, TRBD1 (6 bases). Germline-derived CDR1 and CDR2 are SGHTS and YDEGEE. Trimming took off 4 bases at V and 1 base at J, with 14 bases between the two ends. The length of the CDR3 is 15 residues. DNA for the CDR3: TGTGCCAGCAGCCGGGGCAGGGGTATCCAAGAGACCCAGTACTTC. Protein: CASSRGRGIQETQYF. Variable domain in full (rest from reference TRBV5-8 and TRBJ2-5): EAGVTQSPTHLIKTRGQQATLRCSPISGHTSVYWYQQALGLGLQFLLWYDEGEERNRGNFPPRFSGRQFPNYSSELNVNALELEDSALYLCASSRGRGIQETQYFGPGTRLLVL.

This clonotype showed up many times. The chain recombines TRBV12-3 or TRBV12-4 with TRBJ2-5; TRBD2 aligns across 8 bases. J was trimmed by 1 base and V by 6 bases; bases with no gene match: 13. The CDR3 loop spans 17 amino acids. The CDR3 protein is CASSSGASGGFQETQYF. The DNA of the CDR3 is TGTGCCAGCAGCTCAGGGGCCAGCGGGGGCTTCCAAGAGACCCAGTACTTC.

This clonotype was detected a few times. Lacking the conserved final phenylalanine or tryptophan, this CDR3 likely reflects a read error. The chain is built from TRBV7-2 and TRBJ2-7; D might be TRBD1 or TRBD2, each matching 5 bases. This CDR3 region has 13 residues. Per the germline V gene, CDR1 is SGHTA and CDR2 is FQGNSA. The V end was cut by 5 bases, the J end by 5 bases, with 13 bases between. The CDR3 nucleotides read TGTGCCAGCAGCCCCCGGGACGGGGACGAGCAGTACCTC. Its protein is CASSPRDGDEQYL.

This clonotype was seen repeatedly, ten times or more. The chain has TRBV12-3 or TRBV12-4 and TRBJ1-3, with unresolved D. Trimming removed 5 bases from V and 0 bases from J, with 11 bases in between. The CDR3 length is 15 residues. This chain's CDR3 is CASSLFSSSGNTIYF. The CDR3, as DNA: TGTGCCAGCAGTCTTTTTTCCAGCTCTGGAAACACCATATATTTT.

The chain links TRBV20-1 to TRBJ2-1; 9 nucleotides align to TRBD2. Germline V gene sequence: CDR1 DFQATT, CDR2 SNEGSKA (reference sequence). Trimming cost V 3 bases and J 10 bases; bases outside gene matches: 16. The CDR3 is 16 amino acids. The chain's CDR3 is CSARGRETSGLKEQFF. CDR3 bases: TGCAGTGCTAGGGGCCGGGAGACTAGCGGACTAAAAGAGCAGTTCTTC.

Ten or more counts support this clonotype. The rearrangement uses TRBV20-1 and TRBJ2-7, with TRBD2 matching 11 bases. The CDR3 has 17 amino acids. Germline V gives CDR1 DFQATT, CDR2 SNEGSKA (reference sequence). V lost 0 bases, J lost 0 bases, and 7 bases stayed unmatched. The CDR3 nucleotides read TGCAGTGCTAGAGAACGCCGGACTAGCGGGTCCTCCTACGAGCAGTACTTC. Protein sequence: CSARERRTSGSSYEQYF.

CDR3 DNA sequence: TGCGCCAGCAGCCTAGAGGACCGGTATGGTCAGCCCCAGCATTTT. It codes for CASSLEDRYGQPQHF. The chain carries TRBV4-1 and TRBJ1-5; D ambiguous. Germline V CDR1 and CDR2: MGHRA, YSYEKL. Between the trimmed V and J ends, which lost 4 bases and 6 bases, there was a span of 16 bases. The CDR3 contains 15 residues.

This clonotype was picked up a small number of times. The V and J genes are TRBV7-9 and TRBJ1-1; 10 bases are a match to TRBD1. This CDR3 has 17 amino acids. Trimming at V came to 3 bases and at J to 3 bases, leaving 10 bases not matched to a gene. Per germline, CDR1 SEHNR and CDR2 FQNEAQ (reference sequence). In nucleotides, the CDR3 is TGTGCCAGCAGCTTTTTGGGACAGGGGCCTAAATACACTGAAGCTTTCTTT. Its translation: CASSFLGQGPKYTEAFF.

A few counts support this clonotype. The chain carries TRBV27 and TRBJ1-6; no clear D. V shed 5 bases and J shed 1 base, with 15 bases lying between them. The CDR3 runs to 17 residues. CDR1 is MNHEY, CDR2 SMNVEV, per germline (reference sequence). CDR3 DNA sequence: TGTGCCAGCAGTCTAGGTCCTCCGAGTTCCTATAATTCACCCCTCCACTTT. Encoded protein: CASSLGPPSSYNSPLHF.

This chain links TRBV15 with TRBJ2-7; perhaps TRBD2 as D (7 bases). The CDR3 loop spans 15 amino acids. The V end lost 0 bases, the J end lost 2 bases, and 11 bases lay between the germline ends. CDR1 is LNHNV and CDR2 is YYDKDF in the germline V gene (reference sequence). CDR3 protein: CATSRDRGGPYEQYF. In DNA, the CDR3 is TGTGCCACCAGCAGAGATAGGGGGGGTCCCTACGAGCAGTACTTC.

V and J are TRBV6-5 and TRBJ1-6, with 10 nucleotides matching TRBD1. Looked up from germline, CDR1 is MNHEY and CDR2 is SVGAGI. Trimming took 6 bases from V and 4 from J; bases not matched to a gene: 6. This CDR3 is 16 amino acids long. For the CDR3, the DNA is TGTGCCAGCAGCCCCGGGACAGGGGTTTATAATTCACCCCTCCACTTT. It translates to CASSPGTGVYNSPLHF.

CDR3 loop: CASSSGGDNEKLFF. CDR3 nucleotides: TGTGCCAGCAGCTCGGGGGGGGATAATGAAAAACTGTTTTTT. This chain joins TRBV3-1 and TRBJ1-4; D may be TRBD1 (5 bases). CDR3 length: 14 residues. The germline V and J ends were trimmed by 5 bases and 4 bases, with 11 bases remaining between them. The germline V gene has CDR1 LGHDT and CDR2 YNNKEL (reference sequence).